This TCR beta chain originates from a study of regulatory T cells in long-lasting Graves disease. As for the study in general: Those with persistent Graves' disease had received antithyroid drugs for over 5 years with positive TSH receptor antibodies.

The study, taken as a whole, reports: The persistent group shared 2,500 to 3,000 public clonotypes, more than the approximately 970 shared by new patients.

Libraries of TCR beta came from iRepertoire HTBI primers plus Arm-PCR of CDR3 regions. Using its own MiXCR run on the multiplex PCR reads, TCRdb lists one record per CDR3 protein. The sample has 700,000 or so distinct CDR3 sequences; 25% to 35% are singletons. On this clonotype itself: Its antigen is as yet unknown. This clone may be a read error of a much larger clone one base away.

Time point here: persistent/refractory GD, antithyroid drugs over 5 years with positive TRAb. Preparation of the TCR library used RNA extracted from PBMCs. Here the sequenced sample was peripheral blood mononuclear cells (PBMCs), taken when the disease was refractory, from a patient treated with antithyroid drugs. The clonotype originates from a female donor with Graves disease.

This chain's CDR3 is CASSESAGGPYGQYF. The CDR3 DNA is TGTGCCAGCAGTGAATCAGCGGGAGGGCCCTACGGGCAGTACTTC. The chain uses TRBV2 and TRBJ2-7; 10 bases line up with TRBD2. This CDR3 has 15 amino acids. The V gene's germline CDR1 is SNHLY and CDR2 FYNNEI.